This paragraph reports one T cell receptor (beta chain). This sample was taken from a study of T cells in Graves' hyperthyroidism and ophthalmopathy. TCR beta CDR3 sequences were amplified from RNA transcripts. HTBI primers were used for first-round RT-PCR of the TCR CDR3. In TCRdb, the multiplex PCR reads were re-called with MiXCR into one record per CDR3 protein. The profile shows over 650,000 distinct CDR3 sequences, 45% of them singletons. Germline loops: CDR1 SQVTM, CDR2 ANQGSEA. J was trimmed by 6 bases and V by 8 bases; bases with no gene match: 18. The CDR3 is 15 amino acids. This chain joins TRBV29-1 and TRBJ1-2, with 7 bases aligning to TRBD1. Specimen: peripheral blood or thyroid tissue (not recorded which). This receptor was taken from an adult man with Graves' disease, either hyperthyroidism or ophthalmopathy (not recorded which). In nucleotides, the CDR3 is TGCAGCCTTTGGCTAGCGGACAGGACGTCGGATGGCTACACCTTC. This sequence encodes CSLWLADRTSDGYTF.